This T cell receptor beta chain comes out of a study of blood T cell repertoires in COVID-19. Germline CDR1 and CDR2: SGHTS and YDEGEE. The CDR3 covers 14 residues. The V gene end was trimmed by 0 bases and the J gene end by 10 bases; junction bases not matched to a gene: 9. The method was immunoSEQ multiplex PCR; TCRdb's version includes in-frame clones alone and lacks a portion of them. The repertoire has under 250,000 clones, around nine tenths of them found once; the top ten carry roughly 1.6%. This clonotype was obtained from a woman aged 55 to 70 who had recovered from COVID-19. The sequenced material came from peripheral blood. The rearrangement uses TRBV5-8 and TRBJ2-5; 7 nucleotides agree with TRBD2. This CDR3 reads CASSLVSVLANQYF. The CDR3 DNA sequence: TGTGCCAGCAGCTTGGTTAGTGTACTAGCGAACCAGTACTTC.